Listed here are 9 T cell receptor beta chains from one sample, sequenced in a study of T-cell memory formation after mild COVID-19. From the 5' RACE reads, TCRdb called clonotypes with MiXCR, one entry per CDR3 protein. The sample contains under 300,000 distinct CDR3 sequences, 7.5% to 9.5% of which appear only once. The sequenced sample consisted of PBMCs or a T cell subset sorted from them (not recorded which). These receptors were taken from a man in his late teens or twenties who had mild COVID-19 (a few samples of this study predate the infection). Cell type and time point are not known.

The chain carries TRBV20-1 and TRBJ2-3, with 10 bases lining up with TRBD2. The CDR3 is 15 residues long. Germline-derived CDR1 and CDR2 are DFQATT and SNEGSKA (reference sequence). V shed 1 base, J shed 3 bases, and the junction held 4 bases outside the gene matches. The CDR3 reads CSARVASGRTDTQYF. The CDR3 region has the DNA TGCAGTGCTAGAGTGGCTAGCGGGAGAACAGATACGCAGTATTTT.

The chain is built from TRBV2 and TRBJ2-1; the D is unclear. The CDR3 totals 11 residues. V was cut by 2 bases and J by 9 bases, with 5 bases left in between. Germline V gene data show CDR1 as SNHLY and CDR2 as FYNNEI. The CDR3 protein is CASSERVEQFF. The CDR3 bases are TGTGCCAGCAGTGAAAGAGTTGAGCAGTTCTTC.

The CDR3 region has the DNA TGTGCCAGCAGTGGAGGGGTAGCGGGGGGCTTTGATGAGCAGTTCTTC. Its protein is CASSGGVAGGFDEQFF. The gene calls are TRBV25-1 and TRBJ2-1, with TRBD2 matching 10 bases. Germline loops: CDR1 MGHDK, CDR2 SYGVNS. V was pared by 4 bases and J by 8 bases, with 11 bases of the junction left unmatched. The CDR3 is made up of 16 amino acids.

This clonotype was recorded at least ten times. The genes are TRBV6-5 and TRBJ1-1; weak D call: TRBD1 (6 bases). V dropped 6 bases and J dropped 1 base, with 9 bases sitting between them. CDR3 length: 13 amino acids. In germline, CDR1 is MNHEY, CDR2 SVGAGI. The CDR3 DNA follows: TGTGCCAGCAGACAGGGACAGAACACTGAAGCTTTCTTT. Its protein product is CASRQGQNTEAFF.

The sample holds a few counts of this clonotype. The chain joins TRBV4-1 to TRBJ1-2; possible D gene TRBD1, 6 bases. The CDR3 totals 15 residues. Trimming left V 1 base short and J 3 bases short, with 12 bases between. Germline assignment: CDR1 MGHRA and CDR2 YSYEKL. The CDR3 DNA sequence: TGCGCCAGCAGCCAAGTTGCAGGGGTCGACTATGGCTACACCTTC. Translated, it gives CASSQVAGVDYGYTF.

This clonotype has only a few counts. The gene calls are TRBV29-1 and TRBJ1-5; TRBD1 is a possible D gene (5 bases). The CDR3 runs 13 residues. Trimming left V 4 bases short and J 2 bases short, with 9 bases between. Germline CDR1 and CDR2: SQVTM and ANQGSEA. CDR3 loop: CSVAGAGNQPQHF. In DNA form, the CDR3 reads TGCAGCGTTGCCGGGGCTGGCAATCAGCCCCAGCATTTT.

This clonotype was detected ten times or more. The V call is TRBV10-3, the J call TRBJ2-6; no firm D call. V shed 5 bases and J shed 3 bases, with 11 bases lying between them. CDR3 size: 15 residues. Germline V CDR1 and CDR2: ENHRY, SYGVKD. The CDR3 sequence is CAISPKDLGANVLTF. The DNA for the CDR3 is TGTGCCATCAGTCCAAAAGACCTTGGGGCCAACGTCCTGACTTTC.

The chain recombines TRBV27 with TRBJ2-1; 9 bases align to TRBD2. Germline CDR1 MNHEY, CDR2 SMNVEV (reference sequence). V gave up 8 bases and J gave up 4 bases; unmatched junction bases: 6. The CDR3 runs 14 residues. The CDR3 sequence: CASQSSGVYNEQFF. CDR3 DNA: TGTGCCAGCCAATCTAGCGGGGTATACAATGAGCAGTTCTTC.

The table lists this clonotype with many counts. This rearrangement joins TRBV12-3 or TRBV12-4 to TRBJ2-1, with 7 bases aligning to TRBD2. Unmatched junction bases numbered 19, after V lost 3 bases and J lost 8 bases. The CDR3 is 18 residues long. In nucleotides, the CDR3 is TGTGCCAGCAGTTTCAATTGGGGGGGGGACTCGGCGGGCCATGAGCAGTTCTTC. Encoded protein: CASSFNWGGDSAGHEQFF.